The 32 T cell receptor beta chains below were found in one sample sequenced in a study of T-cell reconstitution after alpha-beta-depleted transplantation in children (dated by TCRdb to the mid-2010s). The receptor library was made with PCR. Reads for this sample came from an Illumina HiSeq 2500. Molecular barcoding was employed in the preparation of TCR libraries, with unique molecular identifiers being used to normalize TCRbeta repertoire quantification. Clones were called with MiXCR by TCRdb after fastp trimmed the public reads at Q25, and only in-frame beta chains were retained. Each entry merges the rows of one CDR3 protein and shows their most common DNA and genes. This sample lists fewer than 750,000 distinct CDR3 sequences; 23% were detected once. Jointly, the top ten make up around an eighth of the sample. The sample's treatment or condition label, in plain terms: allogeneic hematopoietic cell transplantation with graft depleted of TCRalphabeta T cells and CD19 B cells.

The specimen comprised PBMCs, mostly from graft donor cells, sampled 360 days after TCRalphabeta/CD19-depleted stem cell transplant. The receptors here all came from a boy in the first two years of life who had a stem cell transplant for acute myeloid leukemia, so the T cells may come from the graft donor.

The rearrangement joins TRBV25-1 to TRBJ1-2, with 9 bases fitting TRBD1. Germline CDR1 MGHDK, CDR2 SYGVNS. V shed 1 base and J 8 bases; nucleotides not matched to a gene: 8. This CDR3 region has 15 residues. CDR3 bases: TGTGCCAGCAGTGAATGGTCGGACAGGGGTCCCGGCTACACCTTC. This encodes CASSEWSDRGPGYTF.

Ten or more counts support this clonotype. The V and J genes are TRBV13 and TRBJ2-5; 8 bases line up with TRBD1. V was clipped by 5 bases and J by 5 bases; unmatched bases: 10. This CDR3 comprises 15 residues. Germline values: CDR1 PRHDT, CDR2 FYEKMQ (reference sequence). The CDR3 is CASSPDGQGWETQYF. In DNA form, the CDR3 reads TGTGCCAGCAGCCCAGATGGACAGGGATGGGAGACCCAGTACTTC.

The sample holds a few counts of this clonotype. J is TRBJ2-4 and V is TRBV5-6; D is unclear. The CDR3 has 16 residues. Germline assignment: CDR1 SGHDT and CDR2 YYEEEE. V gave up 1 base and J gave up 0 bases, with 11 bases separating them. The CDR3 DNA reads TGTGCCAGCAGCTTGCGGGTAATACTAGCCAAAAACATTCAGTACTTC. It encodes CASSLRVILAKNIQYF.

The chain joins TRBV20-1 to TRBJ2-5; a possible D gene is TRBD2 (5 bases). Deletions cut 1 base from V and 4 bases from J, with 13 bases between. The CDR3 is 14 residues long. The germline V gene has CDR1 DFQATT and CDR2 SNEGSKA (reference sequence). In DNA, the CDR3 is TGCAGTGCTAGAGTAGGTGGAGGCAGAGAGACCCAGTACTTC. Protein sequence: CSARVGGGRETQYF.

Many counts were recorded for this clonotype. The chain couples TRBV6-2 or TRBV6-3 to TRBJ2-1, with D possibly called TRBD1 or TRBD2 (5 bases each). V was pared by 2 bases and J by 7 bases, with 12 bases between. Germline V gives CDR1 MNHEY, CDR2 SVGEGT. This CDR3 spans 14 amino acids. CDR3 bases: TGTGCCAGCAGTTACCACAGGACGGGGAATGAGCAGTTCTTC. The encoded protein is CASSYHRTGNEQFF.

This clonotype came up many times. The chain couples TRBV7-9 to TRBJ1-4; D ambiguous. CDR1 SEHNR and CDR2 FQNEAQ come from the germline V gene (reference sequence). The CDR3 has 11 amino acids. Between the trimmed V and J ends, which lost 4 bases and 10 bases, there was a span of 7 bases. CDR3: CASSSWGKLFF. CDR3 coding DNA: TGTGCCAGCAGCTCGTGGGGAAAACTGTTTTTT.

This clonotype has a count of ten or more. The CDR3 is CATSRDRSPLHF. The CDR3 coding sequence is TGTGCCACCAGCAGAGATCGCTCACCCCTCCACTTT. V is TRBV15 and J is TRBJ1-6; D gene ambiguous. The germline V gene encodes CDR1 LNHNV and CDR2 YYDKDF (reference sequence). V lost 0 bases and J lost 10, with 4 bases in between. This CDR3 has 12 residues.

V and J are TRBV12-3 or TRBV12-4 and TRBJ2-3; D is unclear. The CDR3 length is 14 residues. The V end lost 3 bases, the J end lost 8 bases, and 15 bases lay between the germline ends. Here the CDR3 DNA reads TGTGCCAGCAGTTTGGTTCCCCAGGATGGTACGCAGTATTTT. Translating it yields CASSLVPQDGTQYF.

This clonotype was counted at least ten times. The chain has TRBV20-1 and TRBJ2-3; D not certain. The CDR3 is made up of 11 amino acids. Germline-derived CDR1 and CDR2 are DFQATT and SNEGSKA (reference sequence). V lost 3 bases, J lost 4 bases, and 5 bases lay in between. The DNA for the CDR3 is TGCAGTGCTAGGATCGCAGATACGCAGTATTTT. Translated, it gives CSARIADTQYF.

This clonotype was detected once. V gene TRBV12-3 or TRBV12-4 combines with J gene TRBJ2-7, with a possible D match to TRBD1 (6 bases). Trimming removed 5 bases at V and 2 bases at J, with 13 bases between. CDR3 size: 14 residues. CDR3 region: CASSPWTVAYEQYF. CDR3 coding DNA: TGTGCCAGCAGTCCTTGGACAGTAGCCTACGAGCAGTACTTC.

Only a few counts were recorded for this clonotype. CDR3 loop: CASSPGPKAGEYNEQFF. DNA of the CDR3: TGTGCCAGCAGTCCCGGACCAAAAGCGGGAGAATACAATGAGCAGTTCTTC. The chain carries TRBV9 and TRBJ2-1; 8 bases are a match to TRBD2. The V and J ends lost 5 bases and 4 bases, in that order; junction bases with no gene match: 14. The CDR3 has 17 residues. Looked up from germline, CDR1 is SGDLS and CDR2 is YYNGEE.

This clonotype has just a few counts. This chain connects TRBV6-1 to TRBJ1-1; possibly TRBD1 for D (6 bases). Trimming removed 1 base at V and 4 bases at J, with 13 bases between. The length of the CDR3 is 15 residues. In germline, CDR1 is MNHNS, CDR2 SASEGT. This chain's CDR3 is CASSEEEGGGTEAFF. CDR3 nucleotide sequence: TGTGCCAGCAGTGAAGAGGAGGGAGGGGGCACTGAAGCTTTCTTT.

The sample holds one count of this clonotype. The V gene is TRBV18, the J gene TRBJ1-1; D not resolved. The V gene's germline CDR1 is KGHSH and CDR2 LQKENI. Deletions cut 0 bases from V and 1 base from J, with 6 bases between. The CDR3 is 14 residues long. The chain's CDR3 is CASSPPDWNTEAFF. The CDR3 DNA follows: TGTGCCAGCTCACCACCGGATTGGAACACTGAAGCTTTCTTT.

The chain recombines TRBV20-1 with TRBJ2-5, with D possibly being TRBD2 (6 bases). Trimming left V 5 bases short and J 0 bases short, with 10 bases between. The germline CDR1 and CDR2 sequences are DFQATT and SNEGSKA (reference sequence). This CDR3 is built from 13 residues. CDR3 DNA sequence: TGCAGTGCTCAACTAGCTAACCAAGAGACCCAGTACTTC. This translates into CSAQLANQETQYF.

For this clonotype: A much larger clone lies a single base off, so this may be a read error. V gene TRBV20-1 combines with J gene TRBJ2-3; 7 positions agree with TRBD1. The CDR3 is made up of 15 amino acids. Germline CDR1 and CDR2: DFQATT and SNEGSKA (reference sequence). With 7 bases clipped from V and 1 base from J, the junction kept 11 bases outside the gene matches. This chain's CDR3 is CSGRGQGLGTDTQYF. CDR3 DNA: TGCAGTGGAAGGGGGCAGGGGTTGGGCACAGATACGCAGTATTTT.

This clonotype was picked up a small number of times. CDR3 nucleotides: TGCGCCAGCAGCCAAGCCCCGGGGGACTATGGCTACACCTTC. Amino acid sequence: CASSQAPGDYGYTF. The chain uses TRBV4-1 and TRBJ1-2; D is possibly TRBD1 (5 bases). CDR1 and CDR2 (germline): MGHRA, YSYEKL. The V gene lost 1 base and the J gene lost 3 bases, with 9 bases spanning the gap. This CDR3 comprises 14 residues.

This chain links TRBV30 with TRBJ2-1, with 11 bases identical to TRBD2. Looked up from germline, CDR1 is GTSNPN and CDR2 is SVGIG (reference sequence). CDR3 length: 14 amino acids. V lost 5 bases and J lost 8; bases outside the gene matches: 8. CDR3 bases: TGTGCCTGGTCTACTAGCGGGGGATGGGATGAGCAGTTCTTC. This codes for CAWSTSGGWDEQFF.

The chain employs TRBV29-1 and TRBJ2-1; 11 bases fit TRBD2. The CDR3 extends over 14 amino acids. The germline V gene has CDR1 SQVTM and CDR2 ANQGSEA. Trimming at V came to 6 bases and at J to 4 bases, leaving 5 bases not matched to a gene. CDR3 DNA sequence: TGCAGCGTGGTGGGACTAGCGGCTTACAATGAGCAGTTCTTC. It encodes CSVVGLAAYNEQFF.

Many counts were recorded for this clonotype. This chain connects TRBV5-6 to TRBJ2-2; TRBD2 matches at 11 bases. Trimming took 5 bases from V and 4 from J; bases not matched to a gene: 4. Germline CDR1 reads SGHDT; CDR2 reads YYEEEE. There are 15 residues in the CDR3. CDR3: CASRPSGGTTGELFF. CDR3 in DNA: TGTGCCAGCAGACCTAGCGGGGGGACCACCGGGGAGCTGTTTTTT.

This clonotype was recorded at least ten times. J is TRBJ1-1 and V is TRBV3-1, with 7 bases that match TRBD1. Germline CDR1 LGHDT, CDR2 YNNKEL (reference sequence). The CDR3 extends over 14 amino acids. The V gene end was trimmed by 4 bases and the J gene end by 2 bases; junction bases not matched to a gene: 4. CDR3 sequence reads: CASSRQGGNTEAFF. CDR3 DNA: TGTGCCAGCAGCCGGCAGGGGGGAAACACTGAAGCTTTCTTT.

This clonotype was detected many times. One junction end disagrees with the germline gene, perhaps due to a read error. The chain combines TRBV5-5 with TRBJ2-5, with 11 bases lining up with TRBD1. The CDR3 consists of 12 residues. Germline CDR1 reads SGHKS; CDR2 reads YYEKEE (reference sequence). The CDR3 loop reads CASSYPPGQGDF. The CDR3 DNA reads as TGTGCCAGCAGCTATCCTCCGGGACAGGGGGACTTC.

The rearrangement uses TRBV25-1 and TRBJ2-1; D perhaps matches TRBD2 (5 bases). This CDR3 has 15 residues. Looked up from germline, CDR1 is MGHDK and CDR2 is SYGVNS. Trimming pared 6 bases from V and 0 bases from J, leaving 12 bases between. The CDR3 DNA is TGTGCCAGCAGCCGAGGGTCCAACTCCTACAATGAGCAGTTCTTC. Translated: CASSRGSNSYNEQFF.

This CDR3 is CASSLSAGLSGGPTDTQYF. DNA for the CDR3: TGTGCCAGCAGTTTAAGCGCGGGACTCAGCGGGGGGCCCACAGATACGCAGTATTTT. J is TRBJ2-3 and V is TRBV12-3 or TRBV12-4, with 9 bases that match TRBD2. The V segment lost 2 bases and the J segment 2 bases; nucleotides outside the gene matches: 14. This CDR3 contains 19 residues.

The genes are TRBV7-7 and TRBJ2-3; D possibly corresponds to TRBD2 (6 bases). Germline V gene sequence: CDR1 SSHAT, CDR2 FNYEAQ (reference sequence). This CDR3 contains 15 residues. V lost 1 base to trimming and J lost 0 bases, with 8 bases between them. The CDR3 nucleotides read TGTGCCAGCAGCTTAGGGCGGGACAGCACAGATACGCAGTATTTT. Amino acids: CASSLGRDSTDTQYF.

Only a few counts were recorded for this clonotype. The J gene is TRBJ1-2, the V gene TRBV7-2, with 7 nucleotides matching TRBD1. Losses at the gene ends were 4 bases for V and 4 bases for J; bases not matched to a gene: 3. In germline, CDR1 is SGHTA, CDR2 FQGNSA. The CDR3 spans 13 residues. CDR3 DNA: TGTGCCAGCAGCTCCCCAGGGGGCTATGGCTACACCTTC. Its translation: CASSSPGGYGYTF.

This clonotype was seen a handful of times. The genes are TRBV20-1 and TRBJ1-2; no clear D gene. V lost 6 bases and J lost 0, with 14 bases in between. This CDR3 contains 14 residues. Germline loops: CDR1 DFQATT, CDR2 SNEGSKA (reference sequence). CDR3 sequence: CSADRPLANYGYTF. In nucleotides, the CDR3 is TGCAGTGCCGACCGGCCCCTAGCTAACTATGGCTACACCTTC.

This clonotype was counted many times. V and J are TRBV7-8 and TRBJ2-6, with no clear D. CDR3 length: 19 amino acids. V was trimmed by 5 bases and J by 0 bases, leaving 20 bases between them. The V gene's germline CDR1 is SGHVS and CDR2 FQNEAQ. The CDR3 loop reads CASSPNIQTGSSGANVLTF. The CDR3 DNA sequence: TGTGCCAGCAGCCCCAATATACAGACGGGTAGCTCTGGGGCCAACGTCCTGACTTTC. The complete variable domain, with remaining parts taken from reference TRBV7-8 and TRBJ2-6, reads GAGVSQSPRYKVAKRGQDVALRCDPISGHVSLFWYQQALGQGPEFLTYFQNEAQLDKSGLPSDRFFAERPEGSVSTLKIQRTQQEDSAVYLCASSPNIQTGSSGANVLTFGAGSRLTVL.

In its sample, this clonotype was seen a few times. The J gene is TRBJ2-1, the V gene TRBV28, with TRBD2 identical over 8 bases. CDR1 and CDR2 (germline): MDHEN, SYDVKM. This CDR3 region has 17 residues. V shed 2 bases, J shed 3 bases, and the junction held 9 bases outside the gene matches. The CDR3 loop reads CASSLAGGGILYNEQFF. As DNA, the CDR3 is TGTGCCAGCAGTTTAGCAGGCGGGGGGATCCTCTACAATGAGCAGTTCTTC.

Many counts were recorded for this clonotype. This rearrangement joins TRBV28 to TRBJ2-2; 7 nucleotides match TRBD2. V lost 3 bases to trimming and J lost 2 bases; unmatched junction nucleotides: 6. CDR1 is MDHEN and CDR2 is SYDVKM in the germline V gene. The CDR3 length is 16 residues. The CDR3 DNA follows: TGTGCCAGCAGTTTCCTGAGCGGGGCAAACACCGGGGAGCTGTTTTTT. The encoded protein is CASSFLSGANTGELFF.

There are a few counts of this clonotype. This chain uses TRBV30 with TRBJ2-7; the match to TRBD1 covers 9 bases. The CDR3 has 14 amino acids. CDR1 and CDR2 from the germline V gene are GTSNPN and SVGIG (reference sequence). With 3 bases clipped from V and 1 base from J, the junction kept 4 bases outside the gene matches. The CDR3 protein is CAWRGTGKSYEQYF. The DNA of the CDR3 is TGTGCCTGGAGGGGGACAGGGAAGTCCTACGAGCAGTACTTC.

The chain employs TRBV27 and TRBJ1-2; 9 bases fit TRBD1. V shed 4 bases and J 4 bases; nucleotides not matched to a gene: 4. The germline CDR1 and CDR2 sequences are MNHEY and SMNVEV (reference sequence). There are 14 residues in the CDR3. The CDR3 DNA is TGTGCCAGCAGTTCCACGGGACAGGGCTATGGCTACACCTTC. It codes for CASSSTGQGYGYTF.

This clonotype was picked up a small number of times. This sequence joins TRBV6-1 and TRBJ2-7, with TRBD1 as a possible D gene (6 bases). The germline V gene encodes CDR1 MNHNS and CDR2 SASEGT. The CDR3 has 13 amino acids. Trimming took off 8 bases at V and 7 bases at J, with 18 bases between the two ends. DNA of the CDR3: TGTGCCAGCTCGCACAGGATAACAGGGGAGCAGTACGTC. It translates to CASSHRITGEQYV.